The 29 T cell receptor beta chains below come from one sample, sequenced in a study of blood T cell repertoires in COVID-19. Generated by immunoSEQ multiplex PCR, the TCRdb table keeps only in-frame clones and is missing some. The repertoire holds roughly 250,000 clones, with more than 80% as singletons. The material sequenced was PBMCs or T cells enriched from blood (not recorded which). The receptors come from a woman between 18 and 30 years old who had recovered from COVID-19.

This clone was recorded a few times. The rearrangement joins TRBV3-1 (or the pseudogene TRBV3-2) to TRBJ2-1, with D tentatively TRBD1 (5 bases). From germline, CDR1 is LGHDT and CDR2 YNNKEL (reference sequence). With 0 bases removed from V and 0 bases from J, the gap between germline ends came to 9 bases. The CDR3 sequence is 16 residues long. This chain's CDR3 is CASSQDHRSSYNEQFF. The CDR3 region has the DNA TGTGCCAGCAGCCAAGATCACAGGAGCTCCTACAATGAGCAGTTCTTC.

The V gene is TRBV10-3, the J gene TRBJ1-6; possibly TRBD1 for D (6 bases). Germline CDR1 ENHRY, CDR2 SYGVKD. Trimming stripped 7 bases from V and 10 bases from J, with 17 bases between. The CDR3 has 14 residues. This chain's CDR3 is CAIMGGGFESPLHF. CDR3 bases: TGTGCCATCATGGGAGGGGGGTTTGAGTCACCCCTCCACTTT.

The chain couples TRBV5-5 to TRBJ1-4; D might be TRBD1 (5 bases). Germline V gene sequence: CDR1 SGHKS, CDR2 YYEKEE (reference sequence). There are 14 residues in the CDR3. With 6 bases removed from V and 5 bases from J, the gap between germline ends came to 14 bases. The CDR3, as DNA: TGTGCCAGCACCCCGGGTGGGGCCAATGAAAAACTGTTTTTT. This encodes CASTPGGANEKLFF.

This chain uses TRBV3-1 (or the pseudogene TRBV3-2) with TRBJ2-5, with 14 bases aligning to TRBD2. J was trimmed by 7 bases and V by 1 base; bases with no gene match: 5. The CDR3 is 16 amino acids. CDR1 is LGHDT, CDR2 YNNKEL, per germline (reference sequence). The CDR3: CASSQGLAGGRGTQYF. The CDR3, as DNA: TGTGCCAGCAGCCAAGGACTAGCGGGGGGGCGAGGGACCCAGTACTTC.

The J gene is TRBJ2-7, the V gene TRBV24-1, with a possible D match to TRBD1 (5 bases). The CDR3 extends over 16 amino acids. Per the germline V gene, CDR1 is KGHDR and CDR2 is SFDVKD. Trimming took 3 bases from V and 2 from J, leaving 16 bases between them. The CDR3 sequence: CATSDATRGDTYEQYF. The CDR3 DNA follows: TGTGCCACCAGTGATGCTACAAGGGGCGATACCTACGAGCAGTACTTC.

The V and J genes are TRBV11-2 and TRBJ1-6; D might be TRBD1 (5 bases). The CDR3 length is 16 residues. Trimming removed 5 bases at V and 0 bases at J, with 11 bases between. From germline, CDR1 is SGHAT and CDR2 FQNNGV. The CDR3 DNA reads as TGTGCCAGCAGCCCCCTGGGGGGCTCCTATAATTCACCCCTCCACTTT. The encoded protein is CASSPLGGSYNSPLHF.

This clone occurred once. The CDR3 nucleotides are TGTGCCAGTAGTTCGAGAGAAAAACTGTTTTTT. Translating it yields CASSSREKLFF. V usage is TRBV19 and J usage is TRBJ1-4; D ambiguous. Germline V gene sequence: CDR1 LNHDA, CDR2 SQIVND (reference sequence). Trimming removed 5 bases at V and 8 bases at J, with 6 bases between. The CDR3 has 11 amino acids.

The CDR3 protein is CASSPRTSGHEQYF. The CDR3 region has the DNA TGTGCCAGCAGCCCTAGGACTAGCGGGCACGAGCAGTACTTC. This chain links TRBV13 with TRBJ2-7, with 11 positions matching TRBD2. J was trimmed by 5 bases and V by 5 bases; bases with no gene match: 5. This CDR3 spans 14 amino acids. In germline, CDR1 is PRHDT, CDR2 FYEKMQ (reference sequence).

This chain links TRBV18 with TRBJ2-5; 7 bases map to TRBD1. From germline, CDR1 is KGHSH and CDR2 LQKENI. Unmatched junction bases numbered 7, after V lost 3 bases and J lost 6 bases. The length of the CDR3 is 14 residues. The CDR3 sequence is CASSPQRQGQTQYF. The CDR3 DNA is TGTGCCAGCTCACCCCAGAGACAGGGCCAGACCCAGTACTTC. Supplemented by reference TRBV18 and TRBJ2-5, the full variable domain reads NAGVMQNPRHLVRRRGQEARLRCSPMKGHSHVYWYRQLPEEGLKFMVYLQKENIIDESGMPKERFSAEFPKEGPSILRIQQVVRGDSAAYFCASSPQRQGQTQYFGPGTRLLVL.

The chain links TRBV7-2 to TRBJ1-2; TRBD1 agrees at 8 bases. Germline V gene data show CDR1 as SGHTA and CDR2 as FQGNSA. The CDR3 spans 14 residues. V was pared by 3 bases and J by 3 bases, with 3 bases of the junction left unmatched. CDR3 region: CASSLDRADYGYTF. DNA for the CDR3: TGTGCCAGCAGCTTGGACAGGGCAGACTATGGCTACACCTTC.

The chain has TRBV7-9 and TRBJ1-1; tentative D call: TRBD1 (6 bases). Per germline, CDR1 SEHNR and CDR2 FQNEAQ (reference sequence). V gave up 5 bases and J gave up 0 bases, with 13 bases separating them. The CDR3 has 15 residues. The CDR3 spells CASSQLGQMNTEAFF. Written as DNA, the CDR3 is TGTGCCAGCAGCCAACTGGGACAAATGAACACTGAAGCTTTCTTT.

This chain joins TRBV5-1 and TRBJ1-4; 10 positions match TRBD1. Germline values: CDR1 SGHRS, CDR2 YFSETQ. This CDR3 has 14 amino acids. The ends lost 4 bases at V and 7 bases at J; junction bases unmatched: 4. The CDR3 reads CASSPRTGGEKLFF. As DNA, the CDR3 is TGCGCCAGCAGCCCCCGGACAGGGGGTGAAAAACTGTTTTTT.

This rearrangement joins TRBV7-8 to TRBJ1-2, with a possible D match to TRBD1 (6 bases). CDR3 length equals 16 residues. V lost 4 bases, J lost 5 bases, and 20 bases lay in between. In germline, CDR1 is SGHVS, CDR2 FQNEAQ. Written as DNA, the CDR3 is TGTGCCAGCAGCTCGCTAACAACAGGGAAGGGGTATGGCTACACCTTC. Encoded protein: CASSSLTTGKGYGYTF. Filled out from reference TRBV7-8 and TRBJ1-2, the complete variable domain reads GAGVSQSPRYKVAKRGQDVALRCDPISGHVSLFWYQQALGQGPEFLTYFQNEAQLDKSGLPSDRFFAERPEGSVSTLKIQRTQQEDSAVYLCASSSLTTGKGYGYTFGSGTRLTVV.

The chain links TRBV27 to TRBJ1-2; TRBD1 might be the D (6 bases). V was clipped by 5 bases and J by 5 bases, with 15 bases between them. The germline gives CDR1 MNHEY, CDR2 SMNVEV (reference sequence). The CDR3 extends over 14 amino acids. The CDR3 DNA reads TGTGCCAGCAGTAGTCTGGACAGAGGATATGGCTACACCTTC. This translates into CASSSLDRGYGYTF.

The chain links TRBV5-4 to TRBJ1-2, with 8 bases lining up with TRBD1. Germline assignment: CDR1 SGHNT and CDR2 YYREEE (reference sequence). The CDR3 sequence is 13 residues long. Trimming took 4 bases from V and 8 from J; bases not matched to a gene: 7. The CDR3 spells CASSPRTGKGYTF. The CDR3 coding sequence is TGTGCCAGCAGCCCCCGGACAGGGAAAGGCTACACCTTC. The whole variable domain, filled in from reference TRBV5-4 and TRBJ1-2, reads ETGVTQSPTHLIKTRGQQVTLRCSSQSGHNTVSWYQQALGQGPQFIFQYYREEENGRGNFPPRFSGLQFPNYSSELNVNALELDDSALYLCASSPRTGKGYTFGSGTRLTVV.

This chain joins TRBV7-9 and TRBJ1-1; a possible D gene is TRBD1 (6 bases). The CDR3 has 13 amino acids. Germline lookup yields CDR1 SEHNR and CDR2 FQNEAQ (reference sequence). V dropped 2 bases and J dropped 4 bases, with 8 bases sitting between them. DNA of the CDR3: TGTGCCAGCAGCTTAAGCAGGGGCACTGAAGCTTTCTTT. Amino acids: CASSLSRGTEAFF. Using reference TRBV7-9 and TRBJ1-1 for the parts outside the CDR3, the full variable domain is DTGVSQNPRHKITKRGQNVTFRCDPISEHNRLYWYRQTLGQGPEFLTYFQNEAQLEKSRLLSDRFSAERPKGSFSTLEIQRTEQGDSAMYLCASSLSRGTEAFFGQGTRLTVV.

The chain carries TRBV28 and TRBJ2-7; the D is unclear. Germline CDR1 reads MDHEN; CDR2 reads SYDVKM. V was pared by 3 bases and J by 4 bases, with 7 bases between. The CDR3 consists of 12 residues. CDR3 sequence reads: CASSLRPYEQYF. CDR3 nucleotides: TGTGCCAGCAGTTTGAGGCCTTACGAGCAGTACTTC.

The chain links TRBV2 to TRBJ2-1; 10 bases fit TRBD2. The CDR3 is 16 residues long. In germline, CDR1 is SNHLY, CDR2 FYNNEI. V gave up 3 bases and J gave up 6 bases; unmatched junction bases: 8. For the CDR3, the DNA is TGTGCCAGCAGTGAGGGAAGCGGGGGGGTGGCCAATGAGCAGTTCTTC. The encoded protein is CASSEGSGGVANEQFF. Full variable domain (outside the CDR3, taken from reference TRBV2 and TRBJ2-1): EPEVTQTPSHQVTQMGQEVILRCVPISNHLYFYWYRQILGQKVEFLVSFYNNEISEKSEIFDDQFSVERPDGSNFTLKIRSTKLEDSAMYFCASSEGSGGVANEQFFGPGTRLTVL.

J is TRBJ1-3 and V is TRBV29-1; weak D call: TRBD1 (5 bases). This CDR3 spans 15 amino acids. V was shortened by 6 bases and J by 1 base, with 16 bases between the two germline ends. Per germline, CDR1 SQVTM and CDR2 ANQGSEA. CDR3: CSVAWGSSSGNTIYF. The CDR3 nucleotides are TGCAGCGTGGCTTGGGGCAGCTCATCTGGAAACACCATATATTTT.

The chain joins TRBV12-3 or TRBV12-4 to TRBJ2-7; D possibly corresponds to TRBD1 (5 bases). The CDR3 has 13 residues. The V and J ends lost 3 bases and 6 bases respectively, with 12 bases between them. The CDR3: CASSLLAGAEQYF. CDR3 bases: TGTGCCAGCAGTTTGTTGGCTGGGGCCGAGCAGTACTTC.

The genes are TRBV7-9 and TRBJ1-2; D not certain. The CDR3 is 16 residues long. V was trimmed by 0 bases and J by 4 bases, leaving 15 bases between them. Germline V gene lookup returns CDR1 SEHNR and CDR2 FQNEAQ (reference sequence). CDR3 sequence (DNA): TGTGCCAGCAGCTTAGCGCGGAGTATCTCAGTCTATGGCTACACCTTC. Residues: CASSLARSISVYGYTF.

This clone was found a few times. V and J are TRBV2 and TRBJ2-1, with 10 positions matching TRBD2. Per germline, CDR1 SNHLY and CDR2 FYNNEI. There are 15 residues in the CDR3. J gave up 5 bases and V 7 bases, and 8 bases lay outside the gene matches. CDR3 sequence: CASTTRTSGHNEQFF. The CDR3 nucleotides read TGTGCCAGCACCACACGGACTAGCGGCCACAATGAGCAGTTCTTC.

The chain couples TRBV21-1 to TRBJ1-1; the tabulated D call, TRBD1, remains unverified against the DNA. TRBV21-1 is classified as a pseudogene. The CDR3 has 12 amino acids. The CDR3 here is CASIDRNTEAFF. The CDR3 DNA reads as TGTGCCAGCATCGACAGGAACACTGAAGCTTTCTTT.

As concerns this clone: Other DNA sequences from this sample encode an identical CDR3 as well. The chain links TRBV19 to TRBJ1-1; D is uncertain. Germline CDR1 LNHDA, CDR2 SQIVND (reference sequence). Trimming left V 3 bases short and J 5 bases short, with 7 bases between. CDR3 length: 12 residues. This CDR3 is CASSIAGTEAFF. The CDR3 DNA reads as TGTGCCAGTAGTATCGCGGGGACTGAAGCTTTCTTT.

This rearrangement joins TRBV19 to TRBJ1-6; the match to TRBD1 covers 7 bases. Trimming cost V 3 bases and J 5 bases; bases outside gene matches: 4. CDR1 LNHDA and CDR2 SQIVND come from the germline V gene (reference sequence). The CDR3 runs 15 residues. This chain's CDR3 is CASSINRGDNSPLHF. CDR3 coding DNA: TGTGCCAGTAGTATTAACAGGGGAGATAATTCACCCCTCCACTTT.

The chain couples TRBV7-9 to TRBJ2-1; perhaps TRBD1 as D (5 bases). The CDR3 covers 14 residues. Germline CDR1 SEHNR, CDR2 FQNEAQ (reference sequence). The V end lost 5 bases, the J end lost 4 bases, and 12 bases lay between the germline ends. This chain's CDR3 is CASSTSDSYNEQFF. CDR3 DNA: TGTGCCAGCAGCACTTCCGACAGTTACAATGAGCAGTTCTTC.

The J gene is TRBJ1-2, the V gene TRBV6-4; D is undetermined. The CDR3 sequence is 13 residues long. Germline-derived CDR1 and CDR2 are MRHNA and SNTAGT. V lost 0 bases and J lost 8, with 10 bases in between. The CDR3 DNA follows: TGTGCCAGCAGTGACTCGCCCAGAGGGGGCTACACCTTC. Translating it yields CASSDSPRGGYTF.

The gene calls are TRBV28 and TRBJ2-1; 14 positions match TRBD2. Germline V lookup: CDR1 MDHEN, CDR2 SYDVKM. With 2 bases clipped from V and 3 bases from J, the junction kept 12 bases outside the gene matches. CDR3 size: 20 residues. CDR3 DNA: TGTGCCAGCAGTTTACGACTAGCGGGGGGGCCCCGTAATAACTACAATGAGCAGTTCTTC. Its translation: CASSLRLAGGPRNNYNEQFF.

This clone came up once. The chain has TRBV2 and TRBJ2-7, with 11 bases aligning to TRBD2. CDR1 and CDR2 from the germline V gene are SNHLY and FYNNEI. V trimming: 8 bases; J trimming: 7 bases; junction bases outside the gene matches: 16. CDR3 length: 16 amino acids. As DNA, the CDR3 is TGTGCCAGCTTCGACCCCTACCTAGCGGGGGGACCGGAGCAGTACTTC. Translation: CASFDPYLAGGPEQYF.